Listed below are T cell receptor beta chains from one sample, sequenced in a study of Ad26.COV2.S vaccination and SARS-CoV-2 variants. TCRdb's copy holds only in-frame clones and misses some; the assay was immunoSEQ multiplex PCR. In the table there are about 460,000 clones, about nine tenths of which are singletons. The specimen comprised peripheral blood, sampled in a trial of Ad26.COV2.S vaccine versus placebo. The receptors were sampled from a person aged 18-60 years who received the Ad26.COV2.S COVID-19 vaccine or a placebo. The CDR3 runs from the conserved cysteine through the conserved F or W. Size is omitted from some rows. Given values are once, few, many or a class for expanded clones.

V: TRBV25-1
J: TRBJ2-7
size: -
CDR3: CANERVVAGRGYYEQYF

V: TRBV24-1
J: TRBJ2-5
size: -
CDR3: CATSDSLTDQETQYF

V: TRBV29-1
J: TRBJ1-4
size: -
CDR3: CSVRVNGEKLFF

V: TRBV5-1
J: TRBJ2-7
size: -
CDR3: CASSPGGTSGSIYEQYF

V: TRBV10-3
J: TRBJ2-3
size: -
CDR3: CAISLLAGGQDTQYF

V: TRBV6-5
J: TRBJ1-3
size: once
CDR3: CASSYGGPVSGNTIYF

V: TRBV19
J: TRBJ2-5
size: many
CDR3: CASSITGLLINRETQYF

V: TRBV9
J: TRBJ1-5
size: -
CDR3: CASSITGNSYQPQHF

V: TRBV4-1
J: TRBJ2-7
size: -
CDR3: CASSQLSSGSSYEQYF

V: TRBV6-2/TRBV6-3
J: TRBJ1-4
size: -
CDR3: CASSYSRGGRKATNEKLFF

V: TRBV7-9
J: TRBJ1-1
size: -
CDR3: CASSLARQANTEAFF

V: TRBV28
J: TRBJ2-1
size: -
CDR3: CASLMAGLAGNNEQFF

V: TRBV2
J: TRBJ1-3
size: few
CDR3: CASSEEGTAGNTIYF

V: TRBV9
J: TRBJ2-3
size: once
CDR3: CASSGQGTGGDTQYF

V: TRBV28
J: TRBJ1-1
size: -
CDR3: CASSPGTGLAFF

V: TRBV7-8
J: TRBJ1-6
size: -
CDR3: CASSLTESNSPLHF

V: TRBV6-6
J: TRBJ1-1
size: many
CDR3: CASSYDLQGPAEAFF

V: TRBV27
J: TRBJ1-2
size: -
CDR3: CASSFLTPGNYGYTF

V: TRBV7-2
J: TRBJ1-2
size: -
CDR3: CASSLVAGTSNYGYTF

V: TRBV4-1
J: TRBJ1-6
size: -
CDR3: CASSQLMTRVYNSPLHF

V: TRBV11-3
J: TRBJ2-2
size: -
CDR3: CASSLASNTGELFF

V: TRBV10-1
J: TRBJ2-1
size: -
CDR3: CASSELSSGRSNEQFF

V: TRBV11-2
J: TRBJ2-2
size: -
CDR3: CASSLAGTDKSTTGELFF

V: TRBV9
J: TRBJ2-7
size: -
CDR3: CASTPGGQAYEQYF

V: TRBV3-1/TRBV3-2
J: TRBJ2-5
size: -
CDR3: CASSQMGHQETQYF

V: TRBV5-8
J: TRBJ2-5
size: few
CDR3: CASSGGLAGAGETQYF

V: TRBV18
J: TRBJ2-1
size: -
CDR3: CASSSVRGQYSNEQFF

V: TRBV6-6
J: TRBJ1-2
size: -
CDR3: CASSFGTGKGGYTF

V: TRBV30
J: TRBJ2-3
size: -
CDR3: CAWSPGGTGYFDTQYF

V: TRBV6-2/TRBV6-3
J: TRBJ2-5
size: -
CDR3: CASSRTGVRQETQYF